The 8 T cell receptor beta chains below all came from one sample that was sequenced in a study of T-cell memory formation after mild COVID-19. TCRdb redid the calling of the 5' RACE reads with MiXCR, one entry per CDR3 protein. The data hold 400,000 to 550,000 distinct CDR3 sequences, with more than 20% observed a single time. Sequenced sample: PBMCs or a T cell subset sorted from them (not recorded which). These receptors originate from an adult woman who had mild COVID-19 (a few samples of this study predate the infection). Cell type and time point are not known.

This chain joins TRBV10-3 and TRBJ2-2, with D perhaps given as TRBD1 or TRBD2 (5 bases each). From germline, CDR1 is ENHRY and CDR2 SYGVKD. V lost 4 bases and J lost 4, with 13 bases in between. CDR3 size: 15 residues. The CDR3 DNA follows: TGTGCCATCAGTGGTGAGGGGCGACTCACCGGGGAGCTGTTTTTT. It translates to CAISGEGRLTGELFF.

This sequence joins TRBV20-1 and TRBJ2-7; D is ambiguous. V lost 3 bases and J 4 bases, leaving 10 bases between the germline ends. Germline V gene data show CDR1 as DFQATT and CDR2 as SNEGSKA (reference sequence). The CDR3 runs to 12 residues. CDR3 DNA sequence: TGCAGTGCTAGTCGAGACACTTACGAGCAGTACTTC. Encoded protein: CSASRDTYEQYF.

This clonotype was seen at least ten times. As DNA, the CDR3 is TGCGCCAGCGCGGGGGGGTTGGATACGCAGTATTTT. It translates to CASAGGLDTQYF. The chain couples TRBV5-1 to TRBJ2-3, with 9 bases identical to TRBD2. This CDR3 spans 12 amino acids. Germline V gene lookup returns CDR1 SGHRS and CDR2 YFSETQ. Trimming removed 7 bases from V and 6 bases from J; junction bases left unmatched: 3.

Here the CDR3 reads CASRPRGDRVRGEQFF. In DNA, the CDR3 is TGTGCCAGCAGGCCACGGGGGGACAGGGTGCGGGGTGAGCAGTTCTTC. The genes are TRBV12-3 or TRBV12-4 and TRBJ2-1, with TRBD1 matching over 9 bases. This CDR3 is 16 amino acids long. Trimming cost V 6 bases and J 9 bases; bases outside gene matches: 15.

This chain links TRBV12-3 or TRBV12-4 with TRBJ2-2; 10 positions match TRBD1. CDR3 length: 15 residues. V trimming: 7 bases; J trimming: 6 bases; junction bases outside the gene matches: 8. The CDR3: CASTRQGAVAGELFF. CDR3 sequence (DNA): TGTGCCAGCACCAGACAGGGGGCGGTGGCCGGGGAGCTGTTTTTT.

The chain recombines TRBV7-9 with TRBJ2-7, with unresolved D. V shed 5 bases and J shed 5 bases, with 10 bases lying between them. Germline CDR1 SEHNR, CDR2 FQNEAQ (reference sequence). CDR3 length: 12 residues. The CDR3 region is CASSASADEQYF. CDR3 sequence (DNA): TGTGCCAGCAGCGCCTCCGCTGACGAGCAGTACTTC.

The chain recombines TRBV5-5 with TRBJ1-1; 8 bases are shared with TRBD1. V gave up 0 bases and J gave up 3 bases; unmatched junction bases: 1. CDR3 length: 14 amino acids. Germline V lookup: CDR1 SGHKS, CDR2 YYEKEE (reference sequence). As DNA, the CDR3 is TGTGCCAGCAGCTTGGGGACAGGGCACACTGAAGCTTTCTTT. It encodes CASSLGTGHTEAFF.

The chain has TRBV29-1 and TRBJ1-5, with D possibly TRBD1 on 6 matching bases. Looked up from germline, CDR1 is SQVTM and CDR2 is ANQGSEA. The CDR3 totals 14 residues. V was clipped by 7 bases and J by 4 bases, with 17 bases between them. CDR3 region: CSAAAGGANQPQHF. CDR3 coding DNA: TGCAGCGCCGCAGCGGGGGGGGCGAATCAGCCCCAGCATTTT.